Listed below are T cell receptor beta chains from one sample, sequenced in a study of blood T cells in healthy people across ages. TCRdb recomputed calls from the 5' RACE reads with MiXCR, one row per CDR3 protein. Among 550,000 to 800,000 distinct CDR3 sequences, about a third were seen once, and the ten largest hold 15%. Input material: blood. The source is an elderly woman in good health. Each CDR3 is given with its conserved first and last residue. D genes are given only for firm matches. Some rows mark clone size as missing; the rest say once, few, many or name a class of expanded clone.

d_gene: NA
v_gene: TRBV7-3
j_gene: TRBJ1-6
abundance: few
CDR3aa: CASSFSGPMGNSPLHF
CDR3nt: TGTGCCAGCAGCTTTTCTGGGCCCATGGGGAATTCACCCCTCCACTTT

d_gene: TRBD2
v_gene: TRBV20-1
j_gene: TRBJ2-3
abundance: NA
CDR3aa: CSAPDLAGANTGTQYF
CDR3nt: TGCAGTGCGCCCGACCTAGCGGGGGCTAATACAGGTACGCAGTATTTT

d_gene: TRBD2
v_gene: TRBV7-2
j_gene: TRBJ2-4
abundance: many
CDR3aa: CASSASGGPQNIQYF
CDR3nt: TGTGCCAGCAGTGCTAGCGGGGGACCCCAAAACATTCAGTACTTC

d_gene: TRBD1
v_gene: TRBV7-9
j_gene: TRBJ1-2
abundance: many
CDR3aa: CASSLSGTGNYGYTF
CDR3nt: TGTGCCAGCAGCTTGTCCGGGACAGGGAACTATGGCTACACCTTC

d_gene: TRBD2
v_gene: TRBV6-2/TRBV6-3
j_gene: TRBJ2-3
abundance: NA
CDR3aa: CASSYELAGGIDTQYF
CDR3nt: TGTGCCAGCAGTTATGAACTAGCGGGGGGCATAGATACGCAGTATTTT

d_gene: NA
v_gene: TRBV20-1
j_gene: TRBJ1-2
abundance: NA
CDR3aa: CSAYRNNYGYTF
CDR3nt: TGCAGTGCTTACAGGAATAACTATGGCTACACCTTC

d_gene: NA
v_gene: TRBV3-1
j_gene: TRBJ2-5
abundance: NA
CDR3aa: CASSVDGLMGETQYF
CDR3nt: TGTGCCAGCAGCGTAGATGGACTCATGGGAGAGACCCAGTACTTC

d_gene: TRBD1
v_gene: TRBV20-1
j_gene: TRBJ1-2
abundance: once
CDR3aa: CSALAVGTGAYGYTF
CDR3nt: TGCAGTGCCCTAGCGGTAGGGACAGGCGCTTATGGCTACACCTTC

d_gene: NA
v_gene: TRBV11-3
j_gene: TRBJ2-7
abundance: NA
CDR3aa: CASSLAVNSTVWLYYEQYF
CDR3nt: TGTGCCAGCAGCTTAGCAGTTAACAGCACCGTGTGGTTATACTACGAGCAGTACTTC

d_gene: NA
v_gene: TRBV7-2
j_gene: TRBJ2-7
abundance: NA
CDR3aa: CASSLFRGRAYEQYF
CDR3nt: TGTGCCAGCAGCTTATTCCGGGGTAGGGCCTACGAGCAGTACTTT

d_gene: NA
v_gene: TRBV10-3
j_gene: TRBJ2-7
abundance: many
CDR3aa: CAISESASYEQYF
CDR3nt: TGTGCCATCAGTGAGTCAGCCAGCTACGAGCAGTACTTC

d_gene: NA
v_gene: TRBV4-1
j_gene: TRBJ2-3
abundance: once
CDR3aa: CASSQDQSGDSLDTQYF
CDR3nt: TGCGCCAGCAGCCAAGATCAGTCGGGGGACTCACTTGATACGCAGTATTTT

d_gene: NA
v_gene: TRBV29-1
j_gene: TRBJ2-5
abundance: many
CDR3aa: CSAGEETQYF
CDR3nt: TGCAGCGCTGGGGAAGAGACCCAGTACTTC

d_gene: TRBD2
v_gene: TRBV10-3
j_gene: TRBJ2-5
abundance: NA
CDR3aa: CAISESDRTSAQQETQYF
CDR3nt: TGTGCCATCAGTGAGTCCGACCGGACTAGCGCTCAACAAGAGACCCAGTACTTC

d_gene: NA
v_gene: TRBV12-3/TRBV12-4
j_gene: TRBJ2-3
abundance: NA
CDR3aa: CASSLDRVGADTEYF
CDR3nt: TGTGCCAGCAGTTTGGATAGAGTGGGAGCAGATACGGAGTATTTT

d_gene: TRBD2
v_gene: TRBV9
j_gene: TRBJ2-1
abundance: NA
CDR3aa: CASSVGLAGEGEQFF
CDR3nt: TGTGCCAGCAGCGTAGGCCTAGCGGGGGAAGGTGAGCAGTTCTTC

d_gene: NA
v_gene: TRBV7-8
j_gene: TRBJ1-5
abundance: few
CDR3aa: CASSFPAGGNQPQHF
CDR3nt: TGTGCCAGCAGCTTTCCCGCCGGGGGCAATCAGCCCCAGCATTTT

d_gene: TRBD1
v_gene: TRBV5-1
j_gene: TRBJ2-2
abundance: NA
CDR3aa: CASSSDGTGTGELFF
CDR3nt: TGCGCCAGCAGCTCAGACGGGACAGGGACCGGGGAGCTGTTTTTT

d_gene: NA
v_gene: TRBV10-3
j_gene: TRBJ2-5
abundance: many
CDR3aa: CAIRSAAAETQYF
CDR3nt: TGTGCCATCAGATCTGCAGCCGCGGAGACCCAGTACTTC

d_gene: TRBD2
v_gene: TRBV9
j_gene: TRBJ2-5
abundance: many
CDR3aa: CASSHSGGAFETQYF
CDR3nt: TGTGCCAGCAGCCATAGCGGGGGGGCTTTCGAGACCCAGTACTTC

d_gene: NA
v_gene: TRBV7-9
j_gene: TRBJ1-6
abundance: many
CDR3aa: CASSLKGGQTYNSPLHF
CDR3nt: TGTGCCAGCAGCCTTAAGGGTGGACAGACGTATAATTCACCCCTCCACTTT

d_gene: NA
v_gene: TRBV6-6
j_gene: TRBJ2-1
abundance: NA
CDR3aa: CASSYTGAYNEQFF
CDR3nt: TGTGCCAGCAGTTACACAGGAGCCTACAATGAGCAGTTCTTC

d_gene: NA
v_gene: TRBV30
j_gene: TRBJ2-3
abundance: many
CDR3aa: CAWSTEADTQYF
CDR3nt: TGTGCCTGGAGTACGGAGGCAGATACGCAGTATTTT

d_gene: TRBD2
v_gene: TRBV20-1
j_gene: TRBJ2-5
abundance: many
CDR3aa: CSARLERGGHETQYF
CDR3nt: TGCAGTGCTAGGCTTGAGCGGGGGGGCCATGAGACCCAGTACTTC

d_gene: NA
v_gene: TRBV7-3
j_gene: TRBJ1-6
abundance: NA
CDR3aa: CASSLRSTTIRSSYNSPLHF
CDR3nt: TGTGCCAGCAGCTTACGTTCCACAACAATCAGGAGCTCCTATAATTCACCCCTCCACTTT

d_gene: NA
v_gene: TRBV5-1
j_gene: TRBJ1-2
abundance: NA
CDR3aa: CASSPVGSWGYTF
CDR3nt: TGCGCCAGCAGCCCCGTAGGGAGTTGGGGCTACACCTTC

d_gene: TRBD2
v_gene: TRBV20-1
j_gene: TRBJ2-7
abundance: many
CDR3aa: CSARDLSGGAYEQYF
CDR3nt: TGCAGTGCTAGAGATTTAAGCGGGGGGGCCTACGAGCAGTACTTC

d_gene: NA
v_gene: TRBV30
j_gene: TRBJ2-1
abundance: NA
CDR3aa: CAWSPEGINEQFF
CDR3nt: TGTGCCTGGAGTCCAGAGGGGATTAATGAGCAGTTCTTC

d_gene: NA
v_gene: TRBV2
j_gene: TRBJ2-5
abundance: few
CDR3aa: CASKGPQETQYF
CDR3nt: TGTGCCAGCAAGGGGCCACAAGAGACCCAGTACTTC

d_gene: NA
v_gene: TRBV5-1
j_gene: TRBJ2-1
abundance: many
CDR3aa: CASSLPSFSYNEQFF
CDR3nt: TGCGCCAGCAGCTTGCCCTCATTCTCCTACAATGAGCAGTTCTTC

d_gene: TRBD1
v_gene: TRBV2
j_gene: TRBJ2-1
abundance: NA
CDR3aa: CASSDGTAYNEQFF
CDR3nt: TGTGCCAGCAGTGATGGGACAGCCTACAATGAGCAGTTCTTC

d_gene: NA
v_gene: TRBV5-1
j_gene: TRBJ2-7
abundance: many
CDR3aa: CASSRGDFPYEQYF
CDR3nt: TGCGCCAGCAGCCGGGGCGATTTTCCCTACGAGCAGTACTTC

d_gene: NA
v_gene: TRBV7-9
j_gene: TRBJ1-6
abundance: once
CDR3aa: CASGLDSYNSPLHF
CDR3nt: TGTGCCAGCGGCCTTGACAGCTATAATTCGCCCCTCCACTTT

d_gene: NA
v_gene: TRBV20-1
j_gene: TRBJ1-6
abundance: many
CDR3aa: CSAREGIENSPLHF
CDR3nt: TGCAGTGCTAGGGAAGGGATTGAAAATTCACCCCTCCACTTT

d_gene: TRBD1
v_gene: TRBV6-1
j_gene: TRBJ1-2
abundance: NA
CDR3aa: CASSDRERGYTF
CDR3nt: TGTGCCAGCAGCGACAGGGAACGTGGCTACACCTTC

d_gene: NA
v_gene: TRBV6-6
j_gene: TRBJ2-5
abundance: many
CDR3aa: CASNFRVGETQYF
CDR3nt: TGTGCCAGCAATTTTCGGGTTGGAGAGACCCAGTACTTC

d_gene: TRBD2
v_gene: TRBV19
j_gene: TRBJ2-1
abundance: many
CDR3aa: CASRTRLERGHSYNEQFF
CDR3nt: TGTGCCAGTAGAACCCGTCTTGAGCGGGGGCACTCCTACAATGAGCAGTTCTTC

d_gene: NA
v_gene: TRBV3-1
j_gene: TRBJ2-5
abundance: NA
CDR3aa: CASSQTGKGTYNEQYF
CDR3nt: TGTGCCAGCAGCCAAACCGGGAAAGGGACCTACAATGAGCAGTACTTC

d_gene: NA
v_gene: TRBV28
j_gene: TRBJ1-2
abundance: many
CDR3aa: CASRPGNPTSGYGYTF
CDR3nt: TGTGCCAGCAGACCAGGGAACCCCACTAGCGGCTATGGCTACACCTTC

d_gene: NA
v_gene: TRBV7-9
j_gene: TRBJ2-7
abundance: once
CDR3aa: CASSLVSESYEQYF
CDR3nt: TGTGCCAGCAGCTTAGTTTCTGAGTCCTACGAGCAGTACTTC

d_gene: NA
v_gene: TRBV2
j_gene: TRBJ1-1
abundance: NA
CDR3aa: CASSESWRNTEAFF
CDR3nt: TGTGCCAGCAGTGAATCATGGCGGAACACTGAAGCTTTCTTT

d_gene: NA
v_gene: TRBV20-1
j_gene: TRBJ2-1
abundance: many
CDR3aa: CSAPDSSSYNEQFF
CDR3nt: TGCAGTGCCCCGGACTCAAGCTCCTACAATGAGCAGTTCTTC

d_gene: TRBD1
v_gene: TRBV29-1
j_gene: TRBJ2-2
abundance: NA
CDR3aa: CSVEVGTGHTNTGELFF
CDR3nt: TGCAGCGTTGAAGTGGGGACAGGTCACACGAACACCGGGGAGCTGTTTTTT

d_gene: NA
v_gene: TRBV7-2
j_gene: TRBJ2-3
abundance: many
CDR3aa: CASSLQEPDTQYF
CDR3nt: TGTGCCAGCAGCTTACAGGAACCAGATACGCAGTATTTT

d_gene: TRBD1
v_gene: TRBV5-1
j_gene: TRBJ2-7
abundance: NA
CDR3aa: CPSSIRDSLYEQYF
CDR3nt: TGCCCCAGCAGCATCCGGGACAGCCTTTACGAGCAGTACTTC

d_gene: NA
v_gene: TRBV7-9
j_gene: TRBJ2-7
abundance: many
CDR3aa: CASRTGGSSYEQYF
CDR3nt: TGTGCCAGCCGGACAGGAGGGAGCTCCTACGAGCAGTACTTC

d_gene: TRBD2
v_gene: TRBV6-6
j_gene: TRBJ2-1
abundance: many
CDR3aa: CASSPTSGGAGEQFF
CDR3nt: TGTGCCAGCAGTCCGACTAGCGGGGGGGCAGGTGAGCAGTTCTTC